This TCR beta chain stems from a study of PD-1 blockade in classical Hodgkin lymphoma. About the research overall: Every 2 weeks, patients got 3 mg/kg intravenous nivolumab. Study results and caveats: Baseline TCR diversity was reportedly lower in newly diagnosed patients than healthy donors. Whereas CD4+ TCR diversity had risen significantly by C4D1, CD8+ TCR diversity had not.

Measured with immunoSEQ multiplex PCR; TCRdb has only the in-frame clones, and not every one. Among about 40,000 clones, around 87% were seen once, and the ten largest hold 9% to 10%. Of note for this clone: Its specificity is not known.

All patients experienced relapse after autologous stem cell transplantation, and brentuximab vedotin exposure was variable. Best response was recorded as complete response, partial response or progressive disease. Trimming removed 0 bases from V and 10 bases from J, with 11 bases in between. The CDR3 extends over 14 amino acids. CDR1 SGDLS and CDR2 YYNGEE come from the germline V gene. V usage is TRBV9 and J usage is TRBJ1-6; the D is unclear. Source: peripheral blood mononuclear cells (PBMCs), taken at baseline. This TCR derives from a human donor with classical Hodgkin lymphoma. CDR3 sequence (DNA): TGTGCCAGCAGCGTAGCTACGGGGTACTCACCCCTCCACTTT. This encodes CASSVATGYSPLHF. Combining the CDR3 with reference TRBV9 and TRBJ1-6 gives the whole variable domain DSGVTQTPKHLITATGQRVTLRCSPRSGDLSVYWYQQSLDQGLQFLIQYYNGEERAKGNILERFSAQQFPDLHSELNLSSLELGDSALYFCASSVATGYSPLHFGNGTRLTVT.